The rows below give T cell receptor beta chains drawn from one sample of a study of blood T cell repertoires in COVID-19. Repertoires were generated with immunoSEQ multiplex PCR, while TCRdb's copy carries only in-frame clones and drops some. Found here are about 330,000 clones, roughly 88% of them singletons; the top ten hold about 5%. The specimen was PBMCs or T cells enriched from blood (not recorded which). These receptors came from a man aged 25 to 45 who had recovered from COVID-19. The CDR3 runs from the conserved cysteine through the conserved F or W. D genes are given only for firm matches. Size values are once, few and many counts, or a class for expanded clones, and some rows have none.

j_gene: TRBJ2-1; abundance: NA; v_gene: TRBV11-2; d_gene: NA; CDR3aa: CASSLGIGRGRNEQFF; CDR3nt: TGTGCCAGCAGCTTAGGGATAGGCAGGGGACGGAATGAGCAGTTCTTC
j_gene: TRBJ1-2; abundance: NA; v_gene: TRBV5-1; d_gene: NA; CDR3aa: CASSLEAADYGYTF; CDR3nt: TGCGCCAGCAGCTTGGAGGCGGCGGACTATGGCTACACCTTC
j_gene: TRBJ2-7; abundance: once; v_gene: TRBV7-9; d_gene: NA; CDR3aa: CASSYPGSYEQYF; CDR3nt: TGTGCCAGCAGCTACCCCGGGTCCTACGAGCAGTACTTC
j_gene: TRBJ1-1; abundance: NA; v_gene: TRBV28; d_gene: TRBD1; CDR3aa: CASKQGRNTEAFF; CDR3nt: TGTGCCAGCAAACAGGGGAGGAACACTGAAGCTTTCTTT
j_gene: TRBJ2-2; abundance: NA; v_gene: TRBV19; d_gene: TRBD2; CDR3aa: CASSIAGLANTGELFF; CDR3nt: TGTGCCAGTAGTATAGCGGGACTAGCGAACACCGGGGAGCTGTTTTTT
j_gene: TRBJ2-7; abundance: NA; v_gene: TRBV5-4; d_gene: NA; CDR3aa: CASSLRGAREQYF; CDR3nt: TGTGCCAGCAGCTTGCGGGGGGCTAGGGAGCAGTACTTC
j_gene: TRBJ1-6; abundance: NA; v_gene: TRBV18; d_gene: TRBD1; CDR3aa: CASSDRARAPLHF; CDR3nt: TGTGCCAGCTCCGACAGGGCCAGAGCACCCCTCCACTTT
j_gene: TRBJ2-2; abundance: once; v_gene: TRBV30; d_gene: TRBD2; CDR3aa: CAWRPVRGITGELFF; CDR3nt: TGTGCCTGGAGACCGGTGCGGGGGATAACCGGGGAGCTGTTTTTT
j_gene: TRBJ1-4; abundance: few; v_gene: TRBV30; d_gene: NA; CDR3aa: CAWSLQVNEKLFF; CDR3nt: TGTGCCTGGAGTCTACAGGTCAATGAAAAACTGTTTTTT
j_gene: TRBJ2-3; abundance: NA; v_gene: TRBV30; d_gene: TRBD2; CDR3aa: CAFPLAVDTQYF; CDR3nt: TGTGCCTTCCCCCTAGCGGTAGATACGCAGTATTTT
j_gene: TRBJ1-5; abundance: NA; v_gene: TRBV3-1/TRBV3-2; d_gene: NA; CDR3aa: CASSQGLKNQPQHF; CDR3nt: TGTGCCAGCAGCCAAGGGCTTAAGAATCAGCCCCAGCATTTT
j_gene: TRBJ2-3; abundance: NA; v_gene: TRBV13; d_gene: NA; CDR3aa: CASSSGSHDTQYF; CDR3nt: TGTGCCAGCAGCTCTGGCTCTCACGATACGCAGTATTTT
j_gene: TRBJ1-2; abundance: NA; v_gene: TRBV30; d_gene: NA; CDR3aa: CAWTGPSSGGYTF; CDR3nt: TGTGCCTGGACGGGCCCCAGCAGCGGGGGCTACACCTTC
j_gene: TRBJ2-6; abundance: NA; v_gene: TRBV5-1; d_gene: NA; CDR3aa: CASSLFSSGANVLTF; CDR3nt: TGCGCCAGCAGCTTGTTCAGCTCTGGGGCCAACGTCCTGACTTTC
j_gene: TRBJ2-7; abundance: NA; v_gene: TRBV7-8; d_gene: TRBD1; CDR3aa: CASSFATGTGTYEQYF; CDR3nt: TGTGCCAGCAGCTTCGCGACCGGGACAGGAACCTACGAGCAGTACTTC
j_gene: TRBJ1-6; abundance: NA; v_gene: TRBV9; d_gene: NA; CDR3aa: CASSVGGQSYNSPLHF; CDR3nt: TGTGCCAGCAGCGTAGGGGGGCAGTCCTATAATTCACCCCTCCACTTT
j_gene: TRBJ1-2; abundance: NA; v_gene: TRBV6-5; d_gene: TRBD1; CDR3aa: CASSYSEGAGGYTF; CDR3nt: TGTGCCAGCAGTTACTCGGAGGGGGCAGGTGGCTACACCTTC
j_gene: TRBJ2-3; abundance: NA; v_gene: TRBV2; d_gene: TRBD1; CDR3aa: CASTQGGQGPSGKLTDTQYF; CDR3nt: TGTGCCAGCACCCAAGGGGGACAGGGCCCTTCGGGCAAGCTCACAGATACGCAGTATTTT
j_gene: TRBJ2-5; abundance: NA; v_gene: TRBV7-2; d_gene: TRBD2; CDR3aa: CASSSGLAGGRGETQYF; CDR3nt: TGTGCCAGCAGCTCCGGACTAGCGGGGGGGCGTGGTGAGACCCAGTACTTC
j_gene: TRBJ2-1; abundance: NA; v_gene: TRBV10-3; d_gene: TRBD2; CDR3aa: CAISPSGTSSFDEQFF; CDR3nt: TGTGCCATCAGTCCCTCCGGGACTAGTAGTTTTGATGAGCAGTTCTTC
j_gene: TRBJ1-2; abundance: few; v_gene: TRBV18; d_gene: NA; CDR3aa: CASSPMSNYGYTF; CDR3nt: TGTGCCAGCTCACCCATGAGTAACTATGGCTACACCTTC
j_gene: TRBJ1-6; abundance: NA; v_gene: TRBV7-8; d_gene: NA; CDR3aa: CASSLGRILYNSPLHF; CDR3nt: TGTGCCAGCAGCTTAGGGCGGATACTCTATAATTCACCCCTCCACTTT
j_gene: TRBJ1-2; abundance: once; v_gene: TRBV6-6; d_gene: NA; CDR3aa: CASSYFPGGSILGYTF; CDR3nt: TGTGCCAGCAGTTACTTCCCGGGTGGATCTATACTGGGCTACACCTTC
j_gene: TRBJ2-7; abundance: NA; v_gene: TRBV24-1; d_gene: NA; CDR3aa: CATSDTGLFGYEQYF; CDR3nt: TGTGCCACCAGTGATACGGGTCTTTTTGGGTACGAGCAGTACTTC
j_gene: TRBJ1-1; abundance: NA; v_gene: TRBV5-1; d_gene: NA; CDR3aa: CASSIGGSQINTEAFF; CDR3nt: TGCGCCAGCAGCATAGGAGGGAGCCAAATTAACACTGAAGCTTTCTTT
j_gene: TRBJ2-2; abundance: NA; v_gene: TRBV30; d_gene: NA; CDR3aa: CAWSGRGDTGELFF; CDR3nt: TGTGCCTGGAGTGGGAGGGGAGACACCGGGGAGCTGTTTTTT
j_gene: TRBJ1-5; abundance: NA; v_gene: TRBV15; d_gene: TRBD1; CDR3aa: CATSRADRVNQPQHF; CDR3nt: TGTGCCACCAGCAGAGCGGACAGGGTCAATCAGCCCCAGCATTTT
j_gene: TRBJ2-5; abundance: NA; v_gene: TRBV15; d_gene: NA; CDR3aa: CATSREGRETQYF; CDR3nt: TGTGCCACCAGCAGAGAGGGCAGGGAGACCCAGTACTTC
j_gene: TRBJ2-5; abundance: NA; v_gene: TRBV19; d_gene: TRBD1; CDR3aa: CASTLGTGERETQYF; CDR3nt: TGTGCCAGTACCCTCGGGACAGGGGAAAGAGAGACCCAGTACTTC
j_gene: TRBJ1-2; abundance: once; v_gene: TRBV19; d_gene: TRBD1; CDR3aa: CASSLDRDGYTF; CDR3nt: TGTGCCAGTAGTTTAGACAGGGATGGCTACACCTTC
j_gene: TRBJ2-7; abundance: NA; v_gene: TRBV27; d_gene: TRBD1; CDR3aa: CASSPGTGEISYEQYF; CDR3nt: TGTGCCAGCAGTCCCGGGACAGGGGAGATCTCCTACGAGCAGTACTTC